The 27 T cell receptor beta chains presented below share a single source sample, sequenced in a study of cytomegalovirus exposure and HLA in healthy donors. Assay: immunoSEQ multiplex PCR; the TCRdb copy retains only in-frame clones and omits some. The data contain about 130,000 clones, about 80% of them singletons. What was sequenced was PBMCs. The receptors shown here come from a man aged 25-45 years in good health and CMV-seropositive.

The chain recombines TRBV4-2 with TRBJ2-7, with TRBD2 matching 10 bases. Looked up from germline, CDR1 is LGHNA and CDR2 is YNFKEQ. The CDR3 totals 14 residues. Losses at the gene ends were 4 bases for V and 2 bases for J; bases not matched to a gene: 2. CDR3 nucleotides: TGTGCCAGCAGCCCTAGCGGGAGCCCCTACGAGCAGTACTTC. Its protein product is CASSPSGSPYEQYF.

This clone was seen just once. In DNA, the CDR3 is TGTGCCAGCAGCGTCGATAGCGGGGGGGACAATGAGCAGTTCTTC. Its translation is CASSVDSGGDNEQFF. J is TRBJ2-1 and V is TRBV9, with 11 bases aligning to TRBD2. Unmatched junction bases numbered 3, after V lost 2 bases and J lost 5 bases. Per the germline V gene, CDR1 is SGDLS and CDR2 is YYNGEE. The CDR3 runs to 15 residues.

This chain's CDR3 is CASSQSMTGGNEKLFF. CDR3 coding DNA: TGTGCCAGCAGCCAATCGATGACAGGGGGTAATGAAAAACTGTTTTTT. The rearrangement links TRBV7-9 to TRBJ1-4, with 9 bases that match TRBD1. Germline trimming cut 5 bases from V and 4 bases from J; bases unmatched to any gene: 8. Per the germline V gene, CDR1 is SEHNR and CDR2 is FQNEAQ (reference sequence). This CDR3 spans 16 amino acids.

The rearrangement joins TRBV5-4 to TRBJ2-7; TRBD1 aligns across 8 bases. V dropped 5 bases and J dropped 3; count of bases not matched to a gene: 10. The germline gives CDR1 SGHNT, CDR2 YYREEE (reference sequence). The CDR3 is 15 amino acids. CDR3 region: CASRAGGQRDYEQYF. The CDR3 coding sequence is TGTGCCAGCAGGGCAGGGGGCCAAAGGGACTACGAGCAGTACTTC.

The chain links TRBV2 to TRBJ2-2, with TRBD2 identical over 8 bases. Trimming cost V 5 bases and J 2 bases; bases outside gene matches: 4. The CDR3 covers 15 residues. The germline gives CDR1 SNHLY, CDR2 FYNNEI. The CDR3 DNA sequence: TGTGCCAGCAGTCGGGAGGGAGTTAACACCGGGGAGCTGTTTTTT. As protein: CASSREGVNTGELFF.

The CDR3 region has the DNA TGCAGCGTTACTAGCGGGGGGTTTGGGCAGTTCTTC. It specifies CSVTSGGFGQFF. The chain combines TRBV29-1 with TRBJ2-1; TRBD2 matches at 12 bases. Germline V gene data show CDR1 as SQVTM and CDR2 as ANQGSEA. There are 12 residues in the CDR3. With V trimmed by 5 bases and J by 12 bases, 5 bases remained unmatched.

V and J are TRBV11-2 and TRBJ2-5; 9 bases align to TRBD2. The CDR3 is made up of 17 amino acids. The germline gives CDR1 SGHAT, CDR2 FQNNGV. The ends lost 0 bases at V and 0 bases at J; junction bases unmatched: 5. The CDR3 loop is CASSLEGTSPYQETQYF. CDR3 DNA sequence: TGTGCCAGCAGCTTAGAGGGGACTAGCCCGTACCAAGAGACCCAGTACTTC. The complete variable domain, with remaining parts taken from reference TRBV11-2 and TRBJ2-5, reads EAGVAQSPRYKIIEKRQSVAFWCNPISGHATLYWYQQILGQGPKLLIQFQNNGVVDDSQLPKDRFSAERLKGVDSTLKIQPAKLEDSAVYLCASSLEGTSPYQETQYFGPGTRLLVL.

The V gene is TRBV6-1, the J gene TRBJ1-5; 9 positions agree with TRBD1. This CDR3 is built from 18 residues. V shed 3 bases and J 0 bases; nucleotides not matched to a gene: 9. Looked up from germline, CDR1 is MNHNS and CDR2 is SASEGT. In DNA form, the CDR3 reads TGTGCCAGCAGTGACAAACAAGGACAGGGGTATAGCAATCAGCCCCAGCATTTT. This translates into CASSDKQGQGYSNQPQHF.

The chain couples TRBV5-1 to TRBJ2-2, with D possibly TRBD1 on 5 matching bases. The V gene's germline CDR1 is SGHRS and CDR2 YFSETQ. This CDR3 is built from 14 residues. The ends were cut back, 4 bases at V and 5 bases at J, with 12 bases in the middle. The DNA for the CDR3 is TGCGCCAGCAGCGGGGTAGGGGCAACCGGGGAGCTGTTTTTT. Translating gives CASSGVGATGELFF. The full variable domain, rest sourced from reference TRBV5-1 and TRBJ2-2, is KAGVTQTPRYLIKTRGQQVTLSCSPISGHRSVSWYQQTPGQGLQFLFEYFSETQRNKGNFPGRFSGRQFSNSRSEMNVSTLELGDSALYLCASSGVGATGELFFGEGSRLTVL.

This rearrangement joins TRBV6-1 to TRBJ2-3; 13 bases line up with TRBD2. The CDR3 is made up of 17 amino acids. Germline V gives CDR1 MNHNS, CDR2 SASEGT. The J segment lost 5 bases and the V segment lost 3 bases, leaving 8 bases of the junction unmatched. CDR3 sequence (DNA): TGTGCCAGCAGTGAGACGACTAGCGGGAGGAGAGGAGATACGCAGTATTTT. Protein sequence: CASSETTSGRRGDTQYF.

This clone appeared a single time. In nucleotides, the CDR3 is TGCGCCAGCAGCCCATCAGGGGCCCTCTCCTACGAGCAGTACTTC. Translation gives CASSPSGALSYEQYF. V usage is TRBV5-1 and J usage is TRBJ2-7; D perhaps matches TRBD1 (6 bases). V lost 4 bases to trimming and J lost 0 bases, with 14 bases between them. The CDR3 runs to 15 residues. CDR1 SGHRS and CDR2 YFSETQ come from the germline V gene.

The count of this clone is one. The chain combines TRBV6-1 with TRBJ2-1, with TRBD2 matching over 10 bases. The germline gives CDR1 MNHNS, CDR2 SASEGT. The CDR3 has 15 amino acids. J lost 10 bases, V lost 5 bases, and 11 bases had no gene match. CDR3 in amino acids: CASSPVGLAALEQFF. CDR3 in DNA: TGTGCCAGCAGTCCAGTAGGACTAGCGGCCTTGGAGCAGTTCTTC.

DNA of the CDR3: TGCGCCAGCAGCCGTTTGAGACAGGGTGATTATGAAAAACTGTTTTTT. Protein sequence: CASSRLRQGDYEKLFF. The gene calls are TRBV4-3 and TRBJ1-4; 7 bases align to TRBD1. There are 16 residues in the CDR3. V lost 4 bases, J lost 6 bases, and 11 bases stayed unmatched. CDR1 LGHNA and CDR2 YSLEER come from the germline V gene.

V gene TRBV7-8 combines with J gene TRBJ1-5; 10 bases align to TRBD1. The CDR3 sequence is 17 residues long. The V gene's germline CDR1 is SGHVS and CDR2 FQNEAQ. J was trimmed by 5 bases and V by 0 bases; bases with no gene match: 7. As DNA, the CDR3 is TGTGCCAGCAGCTTAGCGACGGGGACAGGGGCCGATCAGCCCCAGCATTTT. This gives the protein CASSLATGTGADQPQHF.

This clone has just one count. CDR3 DNA: TGTGCCAGCAGCGTAACCGGGAGTGGGGTAGGGACCCAGTACTTC. It specifies CASSVTGSGVGTQYF. The chain has TRBV9 and TRBJ2-5; TRBD2 is a possible D gene (6 bases). The CDR3 has 15 amino acids. Germline V gene data show CDR1 as SGDLS and CDR2 as YYNGEE. V shed 1 base and J shed 7 bases, with 17 bases lying between them.

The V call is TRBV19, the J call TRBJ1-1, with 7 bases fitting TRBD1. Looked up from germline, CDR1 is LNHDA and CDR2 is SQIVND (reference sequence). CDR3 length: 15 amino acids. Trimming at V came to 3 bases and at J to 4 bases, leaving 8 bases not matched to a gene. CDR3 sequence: CASSIWSGGSTEAFF. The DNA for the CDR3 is TGTGCCAGTAGTATTTGGTCAGGGGGTAGCACTGAAGCTTTCTTT.

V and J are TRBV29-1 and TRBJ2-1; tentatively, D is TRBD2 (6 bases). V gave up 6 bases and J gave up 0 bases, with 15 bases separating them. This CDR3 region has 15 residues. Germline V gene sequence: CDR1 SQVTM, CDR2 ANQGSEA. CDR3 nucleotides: TGCAGCGTATCCGGGACTCCGAGCTCCTACAATGAGCAGTTCTTC. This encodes CSVSGTPSSYNEQFF.

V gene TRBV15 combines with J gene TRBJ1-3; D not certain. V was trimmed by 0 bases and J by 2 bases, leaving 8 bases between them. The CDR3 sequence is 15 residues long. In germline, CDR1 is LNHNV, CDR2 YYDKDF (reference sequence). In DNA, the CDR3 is TGTGCCACCAGCAGAGATTCGGGAACTGGAAACACCATATATTTT. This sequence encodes CATSRDSGTGNTIYF.

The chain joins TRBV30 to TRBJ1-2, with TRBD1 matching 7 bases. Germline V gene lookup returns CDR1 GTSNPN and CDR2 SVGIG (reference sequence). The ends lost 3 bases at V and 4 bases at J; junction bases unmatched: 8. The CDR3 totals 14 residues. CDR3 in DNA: TGTGCCTGGAGAGAAAAGGGGGCGGGCTATGGCTACACCTTC. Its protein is CAWREKGAGYGYTF.

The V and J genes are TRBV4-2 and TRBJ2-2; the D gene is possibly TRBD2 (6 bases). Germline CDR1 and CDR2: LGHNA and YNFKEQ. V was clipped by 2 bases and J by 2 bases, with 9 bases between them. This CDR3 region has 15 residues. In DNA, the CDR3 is TGTGCCAGCAGCCAAAGAGGGACTAACACCGGGGAGCTGTTTTTT. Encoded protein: CASSQRGTNTGELFF.

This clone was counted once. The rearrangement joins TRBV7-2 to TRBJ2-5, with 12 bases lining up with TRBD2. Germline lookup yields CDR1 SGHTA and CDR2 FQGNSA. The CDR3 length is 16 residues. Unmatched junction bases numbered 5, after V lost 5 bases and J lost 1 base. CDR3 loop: CASSVQLAGGQETQYF. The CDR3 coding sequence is TGTGCCAGCAGCGTACAACTAGCGGGGGGCCAAGAGACCCAGTACTTC.

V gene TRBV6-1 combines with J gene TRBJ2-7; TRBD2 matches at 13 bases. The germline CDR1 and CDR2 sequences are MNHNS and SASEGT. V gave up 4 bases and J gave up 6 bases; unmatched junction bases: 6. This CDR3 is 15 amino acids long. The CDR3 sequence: CASSAQLAGGLEQYF. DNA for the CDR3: TGTGCCAGCAGTGCCCAACTAGCGGGAGGGCTCGAGCAGTACTTC.

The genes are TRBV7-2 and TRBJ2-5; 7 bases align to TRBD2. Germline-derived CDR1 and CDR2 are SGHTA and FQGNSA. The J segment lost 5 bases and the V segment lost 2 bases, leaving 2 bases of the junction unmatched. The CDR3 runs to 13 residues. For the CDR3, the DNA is TGTGCCAGCAGCTTATCGGGGGGTGAGACCCAGTACTTC. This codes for CASSLSGGETQYF.

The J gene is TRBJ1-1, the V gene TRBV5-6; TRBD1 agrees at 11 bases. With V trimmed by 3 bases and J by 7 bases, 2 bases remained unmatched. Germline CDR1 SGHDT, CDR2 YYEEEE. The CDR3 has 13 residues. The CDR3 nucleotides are TGTGCCAGCAGCTGGGGACAGGGGGGTGAAGCTTTCTTT. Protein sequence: CASSWGQGGEAFF.

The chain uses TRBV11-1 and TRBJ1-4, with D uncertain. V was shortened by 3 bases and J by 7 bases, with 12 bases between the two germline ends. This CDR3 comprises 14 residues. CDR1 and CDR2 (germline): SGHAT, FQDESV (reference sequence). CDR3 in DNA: TGTGCCAGCAGCTTCCTGCGGCGGGGTGAAAAACTGTTTTTT. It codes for CASSFLRRGEKLFF.

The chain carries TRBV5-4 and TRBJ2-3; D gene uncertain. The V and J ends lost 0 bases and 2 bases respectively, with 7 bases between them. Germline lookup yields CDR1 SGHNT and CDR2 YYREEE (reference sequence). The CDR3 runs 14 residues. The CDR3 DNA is TGTGCCAGCAGCTTGGATCCTTACACAGATACGCAGTATTTT. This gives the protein CASSLDPYTDTQYF.

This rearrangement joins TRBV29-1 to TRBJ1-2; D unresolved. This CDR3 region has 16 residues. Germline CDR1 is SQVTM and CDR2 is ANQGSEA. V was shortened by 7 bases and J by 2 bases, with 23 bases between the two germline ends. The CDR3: CSAEKRAGPGNYGYTF. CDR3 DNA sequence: TGCAGCGCAGAAAAGCGGGCAGGACCGGGGAACTATGGCTACACCTTC.